Presented here are 16 T cell receptor beta chains from one specimen sequenced in a study of prognosis after radiotherapy for stage I lung cancer. Genomic DNA served as the source from which two-round multiplex PCR generated TCR beta CDR3 amplicons. Every TRBV and TRBJ gene had its own specific primer in first-round PCR. MiXCR, run by TCRdb on the multiplex PCR reads, gives a single entry per CDR3 protein. The data show about 59,000 distinct CDR3 sequences, roughly 29% seen once. The source material was PBMCs, sampled before or after stereotactic body radiation therapy (not recorded which). All receptors come from a donor aged 50 or older with non-small cell lung cancer.

This clonotype has a count of ten or more. The chain carries TRBV20-1 and TRBJ1-6; 12 nucleotides agree with TRBD1. The germline V gene encodes CDR1 DFQATT and CDR2 SNEGSKA (reference sequence). The CDR3 covers 15 residues. The ends lost 6 bases at V and 10 bases at J; junction bases unmatched: 10. The CDR3 coding sequence is TGCAGTGCCCCGGGGGGGACAGGGGGCTTATCACCCCTCCACTTT. Protein sequence: CSAPGGTGGLSPLHF.

This clonotype came up once. A single base is all that separates this from a far larger clone, so a read error is likely. The rearrangement joins TRBV6-9 to TRBJ2-5; 9 bases map to TRBD2. The length of the CDR3 is 17 residues. V dropped 3 bases and J dropped 2; count of bases not matched to a gene: 10. Per germline, CDR1 MNHGY and CDR2 SVAAGI. The DNA for the CDR3 is TGTGCCAGCAGTTACTCCGGGCGGCTAGCGGGACAAGAGACCCAGTACTTC. It yields the protein CASSYSGRLAGQETQYF.

This clonotype appeared many times. V is TRBV24-1 and J is TRBJ2-2; 7 nucleotides match TRBD1. Germline CDR1 reads KGHDR; CDR2 reads SFDVKD. With V trimmed by 6 bases and J by 2 bases, 2 bases remained unmatched. This CDR3 region has 14 residues. The chain's CDR3 is CATSRGGNTGELFF. CDR3 in DNA: TGTGCCACCAGTCGAGGGGGCAACACCGGGGAGCTGTTTTTT.

This clonotype was picked up many times. V usage is TRBV6-1 and J usage is TRBJ2-5, with 9 bases matching TRBD2. V was pared by 4 bases and J by 7 bases, with 7 bases of the junction left unmatched. The CDR3 runs 14 residues. Looked up from germline, CDR1 is MNHNS and CDR2 is SASEGT. The CDR3 DNA reads TGTGCCAGCAGTGGAGGGATTAGCGGGGGGACCCAGTACTTC. This translates into CASSGGISGGTQYF.

This rearrangement joins TRBV18 to TRBJ2-4, with D uncertain. Germline V gene data show CDR1 as KGHSH and CDR2 as LQKENI. Deletions cut 8 bases from V and 0 bases from J, with 11 bases between. This CDR3 spans 14 amino acids. CDR3 coding DNA: TGTGCCAGCACCAGCCCACTAGCCAAAAACATTCAGTACTTC. Residues: CASTSPLAKNIQYF.

This clonotype has a count of ten or more. This chain connects TRBV5-1 to TRBJ1-2; 8 nucleotides align to TRBD1. Germline CDR1 reads SGHRS; CDR2 reads YFSETQ. The junction had 4 bases not matched to a gene; V was cut back by 1 base and J by 2 bases. This CDR3 has 15 residues. The CDR3 region has the DNA TGCGCCAGCAGCTTGACAGGGGGAGAGAACTATGGCTACACCTTC. Its translation: CASSLTGGENYGYTF.

The sample holds a few counts of this clonotype. A read error is possible here, since a much larger clone lies one base away. The J gene is TRBJ2-5, the V gene TRBV12-3 or TRBV12-4; D not certain. Trimming took off 6 bases at V and 5 bases at J, with 10 bases between the two ends. This CDR3 is built from 12 residues. The CDR3 spells CASSPAVETQYF. The DNA of the CDR3 is TGTGCCAGCAGCCCTGCCGTGGAGACCCAGTACTTC.

This chain connects TRBV5-4 to TRBJ2-4, with 8 positions matching TRBD2. The J segment lost 4 bases and the V segment lost 6 bases, leaving 3 bases of the junction unmatched. CDR3 length equals 13 residues. Germline V gene data show CDR1 as SGHNT and CDR2 as YYREEE (reference sequence). The CDR3 DNA reads TGTGCCAGCAACATAGCGGGGAAAAACATTCAGTACTTC. Its protein product is CASNIAGKNIQYF. Full variable domain (missing parts from reference TRBV5-4 and TRBJ2-4): ETGVTQSPTHLIKTRGQQVTLRCSSQSGHNTVSWYQQALGQGPQFIFQYYREEENGRGNFPPRFSGLQFPNYSSELNVNALELDDSALYLCASNIAGKNIQYFGAGTRLSVL.

The genes are TRBV9 and TRBJ2-5; 8 bases match TRBD1. The CDR3 extends over 18 amino acids. CDR1 is SGDLS and CDR2 is YYNGEE in the germline V gene. V lost 4 bases and J lost 1; bases outside the gene matches: 15. The CDR3: CASSTRTGLPLFQETQYF. The CDR3 DNA reads as TGTGCCAGCAGCACCCGGACAGGGTTACCACTTTTCCAAGAGACCCAGTACTTC. The full variable domain, in which reference TRBV9 and TRBJ2-5 provide the parts outside the CDR3, is DSGVTQTPKHLITATGQRVTLRCSPRSGDLSVYWYQQSLDQGLQFLIQYYNGEERAKGNILERFSAQQFPDLHSELNLSSLELGDSALYFCASSTRTGLPLFQETQYFGPGTRLLVL.

Ten or more counts support this clonotype. The gene calls are TRBV7-9 and TRBJ2-1; the match to TRBD1 covers 8 bases. V shed 2 bases and J 9 bases; nucleotides not matched to a gene: 9. The germline V gene encodes CDR1 SEHNR and CDR2 FQNEAQ (reference sequence). The CDR3 sequence is 15 residues long. This CDR3 reads CASSLQGARGGEQFF. In DNA form, the CDR3 reads TGTGCCAGCAGCTTACAGGGGGCGCGCGGTGGTGAGCAGTTCTTC.

About this clonotype: A single base separates this from a much larger clone, so it may be a read error. The chain combines TRBV14 with TRBJ1-2; maybe TRBD1 (5 bases). The CDR3 runs 14 residues. Germline V lookup: CDR1 SGHDN, CDR2 FVKESK. V lost 4 bases, J lost 5 bases, and 14 bases lay in between. The CDR3 loop reads CASSPPSGGYGYTF. CDR3 in DNA: TGTGCCAGCAGCCCTCCGTCTGGGGGATATGGCTACACCTTC.

This clonotype was seen ten or more times. The rearrangement links TRBV6-1 to TRBJ2-7, with TRBD1 identical over 10 bases. The V gene's germline CDR1 is MNHNS and CDR2 SASEGT. The CDR3 contains 14 residues. The ends lost 7 bases at V and 5 bases at J; junction bases unmatched: 8. The CDR3 nucleotides are TGTGCCAGCATCGACGGGACAGGGGCCCACGAGCAGTACTTC. It translates to CASIDGTGAHEQYF.

This clonotype was counted at least ten times. This chain uses TRBV20-1 with TRBJ2-3; D is unclear. Between the trimmed V and J ends, which lost 6 bases and 3 bases, there was a span of 7 bases. The CDR3 consists of 11 residues. Germline loops: CDR1 DFQATT, CDR2 SNEGSKA (reference sequence). The CDR3 region is CSAMGTDTQYF. The CDR3 bases are TGCAGTGCCATGGGTACAGATACGCAGTATTTT.

A few counts support this clonotype. The V gene is TRBV5-5, the J gene TRBJ2-5, with TRBD2 identical over 9 bases. This CDR3 comprises 14 residues. Germline V gene lookup returns CDR1 SGHKS and CDR2 YYEKEE (reference sequence). Losses at the gene ends were 2 bases for V and 5 bases for J; bases not matched to a gene: 4. For the CDR3, the DNA is TGTGCCAGCAGCTTAAGCGGGAGGCCGGAGACCCAGTACTTC. Translated: CASSLSGRPETQYF.

Concerning this clonotype: The junction departs from germline at one end; a sequencing error may be responsible. The chain carries TRBV7-3 and TRBJ2-5; tentatively, D is TRBD1 (6 bases). The germline CDR1 and CDR2 sequences are SGHTA and FQGTGA. CDR3 length equals 14 residues. The CDR3 sequence: CASSKTGHKETQYF. The CDR3 nucleotides read TGTGCCAGCAGCAAAACGGGACATAAAGAGACCCAGTACTTT. Supplemented by reference TRBV7-3 and TRBJ2-5, the full variable domain reads GAGVSQTPSNKVTEKGKYVELRCDPISGHTALYWYRQSLGQGPEFLIYFQGTGAADDSGLPNDRFFAVRPEGSVSTLKIQRTERGDSAVYLCASSKTGHKETQYFGPGTRLLVL.

This clonotype came up many times. V gene TRBV28 combines with J gene TRBJ1-4, with 9 bases identical to TRBD1. Trimming cost V 6 bases and J 6 bases; bases outside gene matches: 11. The CDR3 loop spans 16 amino acids. Germline V CDR1 and CDR2: MDHEN, SYDVKM. For the CDR3, the DNA is TGTGCCAGCAGCTTACCGGGACAGGGATATCATGAAAAACTGTTTTTT. Translated: CASSLPGQGYHEKLFF.